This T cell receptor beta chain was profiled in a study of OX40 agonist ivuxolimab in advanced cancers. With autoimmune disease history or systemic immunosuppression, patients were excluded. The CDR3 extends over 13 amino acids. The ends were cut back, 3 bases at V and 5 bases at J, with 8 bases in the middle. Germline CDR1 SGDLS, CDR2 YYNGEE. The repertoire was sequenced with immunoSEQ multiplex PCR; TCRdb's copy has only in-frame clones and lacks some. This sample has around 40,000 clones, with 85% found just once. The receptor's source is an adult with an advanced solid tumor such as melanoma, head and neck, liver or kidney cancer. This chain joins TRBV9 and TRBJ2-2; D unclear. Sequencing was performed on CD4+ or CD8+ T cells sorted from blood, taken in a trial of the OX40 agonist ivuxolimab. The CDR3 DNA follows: TGTGCCAGCAGCGCCTTAGGGACCGGGGAGCTGTTTTTT. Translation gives CASSALGTGELFF. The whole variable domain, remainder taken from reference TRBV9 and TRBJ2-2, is DSGVTQTPKHLITATGQRVTLRCSPRSGDLSVYWYQQSLDQGLQFLIQYYNGEERAKGNILERFSAQQFPDLHSELNLSSLELGDSALYFCASSALGTGELFFGEGSRLTVL.